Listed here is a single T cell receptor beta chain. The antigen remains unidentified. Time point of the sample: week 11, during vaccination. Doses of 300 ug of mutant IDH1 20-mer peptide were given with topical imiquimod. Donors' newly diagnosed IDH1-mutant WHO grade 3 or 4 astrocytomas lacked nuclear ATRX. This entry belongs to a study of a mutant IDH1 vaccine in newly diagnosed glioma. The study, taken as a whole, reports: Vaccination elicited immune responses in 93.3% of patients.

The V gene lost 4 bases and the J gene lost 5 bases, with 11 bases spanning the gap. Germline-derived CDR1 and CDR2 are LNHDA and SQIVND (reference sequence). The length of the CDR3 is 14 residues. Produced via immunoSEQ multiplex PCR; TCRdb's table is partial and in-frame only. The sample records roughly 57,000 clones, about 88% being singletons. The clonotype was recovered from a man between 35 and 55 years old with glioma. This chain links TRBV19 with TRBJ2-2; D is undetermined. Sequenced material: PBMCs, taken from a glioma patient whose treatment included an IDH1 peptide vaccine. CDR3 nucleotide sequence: TGTGCCAGTAGTACGGGTATTGAGACCGGGGAGCTGTTTTTT. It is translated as CASSTGIETGELFF.